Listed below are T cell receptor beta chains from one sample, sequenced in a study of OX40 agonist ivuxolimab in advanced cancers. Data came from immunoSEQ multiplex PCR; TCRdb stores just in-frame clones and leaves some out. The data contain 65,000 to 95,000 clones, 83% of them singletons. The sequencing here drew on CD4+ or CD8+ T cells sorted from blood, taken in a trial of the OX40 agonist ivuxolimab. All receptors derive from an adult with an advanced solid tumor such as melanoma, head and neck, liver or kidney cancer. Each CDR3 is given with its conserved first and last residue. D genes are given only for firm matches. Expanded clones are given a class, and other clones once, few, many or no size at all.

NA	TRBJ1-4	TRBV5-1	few	TGCGCCAGCAGCTTGGTGGGGGACGAAAAACTGTTTTTT	CASSLVGDEKLFF
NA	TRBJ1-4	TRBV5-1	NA	TGCGCCAGCAGCTTGGCGGAAGGGAGGAATGAAAAACTGTTTTTT	CASSLAEGRNEKLFF
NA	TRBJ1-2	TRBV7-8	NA	TGTGCCAGCGGATCGACGAGAGGGAGAGATGGCTACACCTTC	CASGSTRGRDGYTF
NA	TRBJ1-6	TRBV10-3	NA	TGTGCCATCAGGAGGTCCGGCTCCTATAATTCACCCCTCCACTTT	CAIRRSGSYNSPLHF
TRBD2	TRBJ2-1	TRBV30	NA	TGTGCCTGGAGTCCCCGGGGGGGGACCAATGAGCAGTTCTTC	CAWSPRGGTNEQFF
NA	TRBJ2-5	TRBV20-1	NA	TGCAGTGCTACTGGCGTGGAGACCCAGTACTTC	CSATGVETQYF
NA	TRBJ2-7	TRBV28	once	TGTGCCAGCAGTACGACATACCCCTACGAGCAGTACTTC	CASSTTYPYEQYF
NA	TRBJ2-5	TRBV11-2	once	TGTGCCAGCAGCTTAACAGAAGAGACCCAGTACTTC	CASSLTEETQYF
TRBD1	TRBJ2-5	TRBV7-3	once	TGTGCCAGCAGCTTAGGTGCCAGGGGGGAGACCCAGTACTTC	CASSLGARGETQYF
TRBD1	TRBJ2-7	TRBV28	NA	TGTGCCAGCACCCGTAGAGGACAGGACCTCCGGGAGCAGTACTTC	CASTRRGQDLREQYF
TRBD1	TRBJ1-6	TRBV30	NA	TGTGCCTGGAGTGTAAGGACAGGGCGAGATAATTCACCCCTCCACTTT	CAWSVRTGRDNSPLHF
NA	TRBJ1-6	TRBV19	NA	TGTGCCAGTAGTATACCGTTAAGGGACGGTAATTCACCCCTCCACTTT	CASSIPLRDGNSPLHF
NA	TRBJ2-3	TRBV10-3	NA	TGTGCCATCAGTGAGATAAGGGATACGCAGTATTTT	CAISEIRDTQYF
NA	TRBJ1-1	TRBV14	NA	TGTGCCAGCAGCCCATTCAGGGTAAGAGGCACTGAAGCTTTCTTT	CASSPFRVRGTEAFF
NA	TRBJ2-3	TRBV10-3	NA	TGTGCCATCAGTCGTAGGCCGGACACAGATACGCAGTATTTT	CAISRRPDTDTQYF
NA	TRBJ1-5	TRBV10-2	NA	TGCGCCAGCAGTTGGATCTTGACATTAGGTCAGCCCCAGCATTTT	CASSWILTLGQPQHF
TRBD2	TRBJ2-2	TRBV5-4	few	TGTGCCAGCAGCCCCTCTAGCGGGGGGAACACCGGGGAGCTGTTTTTT	CASSPSSGGNTGELFF
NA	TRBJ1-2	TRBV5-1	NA	TGCGCCAGCAGCTTGTCGGACAGAGGGGGCTACACCTTC	CASSLSDRGGYTF
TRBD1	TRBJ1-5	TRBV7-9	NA	TGTGCCAGCAGCTTAGGACAGGGGGGGCAGCCCCAGCATTTT	CASSLGQGGQPQHF
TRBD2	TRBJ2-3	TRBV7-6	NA	TGTGCCAGCAGCTTAGGAGCGGGGGCCGGTGGGGATACGCAGTATTTT	CASSLGAGAGGDTQYF
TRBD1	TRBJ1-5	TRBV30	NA	TGTGCCTGGAGCTCGGGACAGGGAAGCAATCAGCCCCAGCATTTT	CAWSSGQGSNQPQHF
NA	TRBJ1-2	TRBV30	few	TGTGCCTGGAGTGGGTCAGGGGAGGAATATGGCTACACCTTC	CAWSGSGEEYGYTF